What follows are 23 T cell receptor beta chains derived from one specimen sequenced in a study of early T cells in non-severe SARS-CoV-2 infection. TCRdb analysed the 5' RACE reads with MiXCR anew, one entry per CDR3 protein. The table has fewer than 40,000 distinct CDR3 sequences, approximately 5.6% seen once; the top ten hold 3.5% to 4%. Sequenced input: whole blood. These receptor sequences come from an adult who was a healthcare worker with PCR-confirmed SARS-CoV-2 infection or an uninfected control (not recorded which).

This clonotype was picked up a small number of times. The J gene is TRBJ1-5, the V gene TRBV2; D possibly corresponds to TRBD1 (6 bases). The CDR3 sequence is 14 residues long. Germline V gene data show CDR1 as SNHLY and CDR2 as FYNNEI. Trimming left V 4 bases short and J 2 bases short, with 9 bases between. The CDR3 region is CASSGSGGNQPQHF. The CDR3 bases are TGTGCCAGCAGTGGATCAGGGGGCAATCAGCCCCAGCATTTT.

The gene calls are TRBV28 and TRBJ2-5; 9 positions match TRBD1. Trimming cost V 5 bases and J 7 bases; bases outside gene matches: 2. Germline assignment: CDR1 MDHEN and CDR2 SYDVKM. This CDR3 region has 12 residues. CDR3 DNA: TGTGCCAGCAGTCAACAGGGGGCGACCCAGTACTTC. Its protein is CASSQQGATQYF. Combining the CDR3 with reference TRBV28 and TRBJ2-5 gives the whole variable domain DVKVTQSSRYLVKRTGEKVFLECVQDMDHENMFWYRQDPGLGLRLIYFSYDVKMKEKGDIPEGYSVSREKKERFSLILESASTNQTSMYLCASSQQGATQYFGPGTRLLVL.

In this sample, this clonotype turned up a few times. The rearrangement joins TRBV3-1 to TRBJ1-2; D is possibly TRBD1 (5 bases). Germline CDR1 reads LGHDT; CDR2 reads YNNKEL (reference sequence). This CDR3 is 16 amino acids long. V shed 8 bases and J shed 8 bases, with 27 bases lying between them. CDR3 nucleotide sequence: TGTGCCAGCGTACACTCAGGGCAAGGGGCGTCAGGAGGCTACACCTTC. Amino acids: CASVHSGQGASGGYTF.

Notes on this clonotype: The germline gene is not matched at one end of the junction; a read error may be the cause. This chain links TRBV18 with TRBJ1-6; no clear D gene. CDR3 length equals 13 residues. Germline-derived CDR1 and CDR2 are KGHSH and LQKENI. For the CDR3, the DNA is TGTGTCAGCTCACCACGGTTAAATTCACCCCTCCACTTT. Protein sequence: CVSSPRLNSPLHF.

The chain carries TRBV15 and TRBJ2-5; D unresolved. Trimming took 0 bases from V and 4 from J, leaving 9 bases between them. CDR1 and CDR2 (germline): LNHNV, YYDKDF (reference sequence). This CDR3 has 14 residues. The CDR3 sequence is CATSRDLVAETQYF. The DNA of the CDR3 is TGTGCCACCAGCAGAGATCTAGTAGCAGAGACCCAGTACTTC.

This chain joins TRBV7-2 and TRBJ2-3; D remains ambiguous. Germline V gives CDR1 SGHTA, CDR2 FQGNSA. This CDR3 is 15 amino acids long. V lost 2 bases, J lost 4 bases, and 13 bases lay in between. CDR3 sequence reads: CASSLNGAPADTQYF. CDR3 in DNA: TGTGCCAGCAGCTTAAACGGAGCCCCGGCAGATACGCAGTATTTT.

This clonotype was found a few times. The DNA of the CDR3 is TGTGCCAGCAGCCAAGATTTCAGGGGGGTACTAAATGAGCAGTTCTTC. Translating gives CASSQDFRGVLNEQFF. The chain is built from TRBV14 and TRBJ2-1, with TRBD1 as a possible D gene (7 bases). V gave up 0 bases and J gave up 7 bases, with 16 bases separating them. The CDR3 is 16 residues long. Germline V gene lookup returns CDR1 SGHDN and CDR2 FVKESK.

This clonotype is judged medium-sized. The chain employs TRBV3-1 and TRBJ2-7, with D possibly TRBD2 on 5 matching bases. This CDR3 comprises 12 residues. Germline loops: CDR1 LGHDT, CDR2 YNNKEL (reference sequence). The V gene lost 4 bases and the J gene lost 7 bases, with 11 bases spanning the gap. The CDR3 region is CASSLSTKEQYF. DNA of the CDR3: TGTGCCAGCAGCCTATCGACTAAAGAGCAGTACTTC.

This clonotype was seen repeatedly, ten times or more. The J gene is TRBJ2-3, the V gene TRBV27; TRBD1 agrees at 8 bases. J gave up 6 bases and V 5 bases, and 10 bases lay outside the gene matches. The CDR3 runs to 15 residues. Germline V gene sequence: CDR1 MNHEY, CDR2 SMNVEV (reference sequence). The CDR3 spells CASSPYRGWGDTQYF. CDR3 coding DNA: TGTGCCAGCAGTCCGTACAGGGGGTGGGGGGATACGCAGTATTTT.

The V and J genes are TRBV20-1 and TRBJ2-1, with TRBD2 matching 10 bases. V was pared by 0 bases and J by 3 bases, with 5 bases of the junction left unmatched. CDR1 is DFQATT, CDR2 SNEGSKA, per germline (reference sequence). The length of the CDR3 is 16 residues. The CDR3 is CSARDPVAGGYNEQFF. For the CDR3, the DNA is TGCAGTGCTAGAGATCCCGTAGCGGGAGGCTACAATGAGCAGTTCTTC.

The sample holds many counts of this clonotype. The chain recombines TRBV4-3 with TRBJ2-3; 8 nucleotides match TRBD2. Germline CDR1 LGHNA, CDR2 YSLEER. J was trimmed by 3 bases and V by 2 bases; bases with no gene match: 13. This CDR3 has 18 residues. The CDR3 coding sequence is TGCGCCAGCAGCCAACTAAGCGGGAGACGAGGGCGGACAGATACGCAGTATTTT. This codes for CASSQLSGRRGRTDTQYF.

This clonotype showed up just a few times. J is TRBJ2-7 and V is TRBV3-1, with 11 nucleotides matching TRBD2. Trimming cost V 3 bases and J 0 bases; bases outside gene matches: 1. Germline V gene sequence: CDR1 LGHDT, CDR2 YNNKEL (reference sequence). This CDR3 contains 15 residues. DNA for the CDR3: TGTGCCAGCAGCCATGGACTAGCGGGCTCCTACGAGCAGTACTTC. It translates to CASSHGLAGSYEQYF.

There are many counts of this clonotype. This chain joins TRBV20-1 and TRBJ1-6; 10 bases fit TRBD1. V was clipped by 5 bases and J by 7 bases; unmatched bases: 11. Germline CDR1 DFQATT, CDR2 SNEGSKA (reference sequence). This CDR3 has 16 residues. Written as DNA, the CDR3 is TGCAGTGCTGCGAGATCCGGGACAGGGGCGAATTCACCCCTCCACTTT. This sequence encodes CSAARSGTGANSPLHF.

This clonotype has a count of ten or more. The chain's CDR3 is CASRGTGGADQPQHF. The CDR3 DNA is TGTGCCAGCAGGGGGACAGGGGGCGCGGATCAGCCCCAGCATTTT. J is TRBJ1-5 and V is TRBV7-9, with 12 bases lining up with TRBD1. V trimming: 6 bases; J trimming: 5 bases; junction bases outside the gene matches: 5. Germline V gives CDR1 SEHNR, CDR2 FQNEAQ (reference sequence). The CDR3 is 15 amino acids.

This clonotype was observed at least ten times. CDR3 nucleotide sequence: TGTGCCAGCAGTTACTCCTTAACAGTAGACACTGAAGCTTTCTTT. Translated, it gives CASSYSLTVDTEAFF. V and J are TRBV6-5 and TRBJ1-1, with D hard to call. The CDR3 totals 15 residues. V gave up 0 bases and J gave up 3 bases, with 11 bases separating them. Germline CDR1 and CDR2: MNHEY and SVGAGI.

This clonotype was counted many times. This chain connects TRBV2 to TRBJ2-1, with D uncertain. CDR1 and CDR2 from the germline V gene are SNHLY and FYNNEI. The CDR3 extends over 11 amino acids. Trimming took 7 bases from V and 4 from J, leaving 5 bases between them. CDR3 in amino acids: CASTFYNEQFF. DNA of the CDR3: TGTGCCAGCACCTTTTACAATGAGCAGTTCTTC.

This clonotype was observed many times. The gene calls are TRBV5-1 and TRBJ1-5; D gene ambiguous. The V end was cut by 2 bases, the J end by 0 bases, with 12 bases between. This CDR3 is built from 16 residues. CDR1 and CDR2 (germline): SGHRS, YFSETQ. The DNA for the CDR3 is TGCGCCAGCAGCTTCCGGGCCCTGGATAGCAATCAGCCCCAGCATTTT. Translation: CASSFRALDSNQPQHF.

The table lists this clonotype with many counts. The V gene is TRBV24-1, the J gene TRBJ2-5, with 9 bases aligning to TRBD2. The CDR3 is made up of 17 amino acids. Germline CDR1 KGHDR, CDR2 SFDVKD. V shed 4 bases and J 10 bases; nucleotides not matched to a gene: 18. The CDR3 loop is CATSETTSGLTRHHQYF. DNA of the CDR3: TGTGCCACCAGTGAAACGACTAGCGGCCTTACCAGACATCACCAGTACTTC.

This clonotype was seen at least ten times. J is TRBJ1-1 and V is TRBV29-1; D unresolved. Per germline, CDR1 SQVTM and CDR2 ANQGSEA. This CDR3 region has 12 residues. The V end was cut by 4 bases, the J end by 2 bases, with 8 bases between. The CDR3 reads CSVVRGNTEAFF. CDR3 coding DNA: TGCAGCGTTGTGCGGGGAAACACTGAAGCTTTCTTT.

V is TRBV6-5 and J is TRBJ2-2; tentative D call: TRBD1 (5 bases). V lost 8 bases and J 0 bases, leaving 16 bases between the germline ends. Germline CDR1 MNHEY, CDR2 SVGAGI. CDR3 size: 16 residues. The CDR3 DNA reads TGTGCCAGCGGCTCCTGGGGCTCGGCGAACACCGGGGAGCTGTTTTTT. It translates to CASGSWGSANTGELFF.

The sample holds a few counts of this clonotype. The CDR3 bases are TGTGCCAGCTCACCCCCCGGGGAGCTGTTTTTT. Translated: CASSPPGELFF. The chain joins TRBV18 to TRBJ2-2; no clear D gene. The CDR3 totals 11 residues. V dropped 3 bases and J dropped 6 bases, with 2 bases sitting between them. From germline, CDR1 is KGHSH and CDR2 LQKENI.

The rearrangement joins TRBV4-3 to TRBJ2-3; weak D call: TRBD1 (6 bases). V lost 0 bases and J 2 bases, leaving 9 bases between the germline ends. Germline lookup yields CDR1 LGHNA and CDR2 YSLEER. The CDR3 is 15 amino acids. The chain's CDR3 is CASSQDRGPTDTQYF. The CDR3 DNA reads TGCGCCAGCAGCCAAGACAGGGGTCCCACAGATACGCAGTATTTT.

This chain joins TRBV9 and TRBJ1-1; D not resolved. The CDR3 loop spans 14 amino acids. Germline CDR1 is SGDLS and CDR2 is YYNGEE. Trimming stripped 3 bases from V and 10 bases from J, with 19 bases between. Written as DNA, the CDR3 is TGTGCCAGCAGCGAAGAGGGCCGAACCTCAGGAGCTTTCTTT. This codes for CASSEEGRTSGAFF.